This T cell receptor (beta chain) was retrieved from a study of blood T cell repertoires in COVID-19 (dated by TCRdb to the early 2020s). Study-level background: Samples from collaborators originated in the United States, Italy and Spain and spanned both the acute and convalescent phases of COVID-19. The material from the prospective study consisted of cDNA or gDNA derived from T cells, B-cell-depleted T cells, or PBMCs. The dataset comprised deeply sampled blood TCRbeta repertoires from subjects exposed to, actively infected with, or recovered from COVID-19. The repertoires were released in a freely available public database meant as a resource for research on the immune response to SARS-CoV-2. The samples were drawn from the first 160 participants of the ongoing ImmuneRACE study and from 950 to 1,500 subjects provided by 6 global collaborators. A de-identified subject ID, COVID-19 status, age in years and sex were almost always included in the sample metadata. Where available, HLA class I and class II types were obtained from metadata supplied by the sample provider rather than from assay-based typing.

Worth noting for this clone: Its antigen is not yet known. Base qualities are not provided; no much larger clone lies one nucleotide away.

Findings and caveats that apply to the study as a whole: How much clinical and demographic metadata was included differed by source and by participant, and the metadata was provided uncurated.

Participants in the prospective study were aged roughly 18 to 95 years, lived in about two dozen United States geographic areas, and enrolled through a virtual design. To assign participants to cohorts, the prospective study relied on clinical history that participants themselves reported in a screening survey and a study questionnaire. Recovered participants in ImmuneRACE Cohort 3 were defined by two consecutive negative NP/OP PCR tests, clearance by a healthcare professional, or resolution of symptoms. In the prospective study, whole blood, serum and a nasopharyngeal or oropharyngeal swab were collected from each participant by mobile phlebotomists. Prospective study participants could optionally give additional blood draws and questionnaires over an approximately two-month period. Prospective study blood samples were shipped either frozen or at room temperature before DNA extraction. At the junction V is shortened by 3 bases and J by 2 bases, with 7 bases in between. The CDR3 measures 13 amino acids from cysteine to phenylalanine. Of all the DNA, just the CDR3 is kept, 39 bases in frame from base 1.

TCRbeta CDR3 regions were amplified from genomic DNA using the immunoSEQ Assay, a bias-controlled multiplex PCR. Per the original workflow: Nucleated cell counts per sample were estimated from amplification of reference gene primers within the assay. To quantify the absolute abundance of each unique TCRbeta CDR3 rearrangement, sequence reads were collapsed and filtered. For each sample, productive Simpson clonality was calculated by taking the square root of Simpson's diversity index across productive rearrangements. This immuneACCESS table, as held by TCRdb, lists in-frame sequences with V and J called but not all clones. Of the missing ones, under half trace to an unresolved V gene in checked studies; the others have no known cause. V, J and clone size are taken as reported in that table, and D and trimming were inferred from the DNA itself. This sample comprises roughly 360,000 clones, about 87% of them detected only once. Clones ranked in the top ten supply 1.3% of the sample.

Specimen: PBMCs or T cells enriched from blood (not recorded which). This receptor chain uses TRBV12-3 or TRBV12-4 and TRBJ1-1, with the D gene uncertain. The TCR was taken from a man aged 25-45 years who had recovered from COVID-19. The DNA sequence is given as TGTGCCAGCAGTTTTACGGGAAACACTGAAGCTTTCTTT. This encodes CASSFTGNTEAFF.